This T cell receptor beta chain was identified in a study of OX40 agonist ivuxolimab in advanced cancers. Germline assignment: CDR1 MNHNS and CDR2 SASEGT. J lost 7 bases, V lost 5 bases, and 8 bases had no gene match. This CDR3 contains 14 residues. Assay used: immunoSEQ multiplex PCR; TCRdb lists only in-frame clones, some missing. The sample includes around 140,000 clones, approximately 94% seen only once; the top ten take 1%. J is TRBJ1-3 and V is TRBV6-1; 7 nucleotides match TRBD1. This specimen consisted of CD4+ or CD8+ T cells sorted from blood, obtained in a trial of the OX40 agonist ivuxolimab. The TCR comes from an adult with an advanced solid tumor such as melanoma, head and neck, liver or kidney cancer. DNA of the CDR3: TGTGCCAGCAGTTGGGACAGCGTAAGGAACACCATATATTTT. Residues: CASSWDSVRNTIYF.